This T cell receptor beta chain was recorded in a study of OX40 agonist ivuxolimab in advanced cancers. Overall study: Patients got intravenous ivuxolimab at 0.01 to 10 mg/kg every 2 weeks. The mean age was approximately 60 years, ranging from about 20 to 85, with roughly four fifths of participants male. Study outcomes and limitations: Both CD4+ and CD8+ T cell populations in blood had undergone clonal expansion by week 6 at 0.1 to 3.0 mg/kg.

This clone occurred once. Its antigen is not known. The study sampled blood at baseline, cycle 4 day 1, and cycle 7 day 1. Sequencing was performed with immunoSEQ multiplex PCR; in TCRdb, only in-frame clones are kept and a portion is missing. This sample yields fewer than 110,000 clones, of which less than 95% are seen a single time; roughly 1.1% belongs to the top ten. With 5 bases clipped from V and 5 bases from J, the junction kept 9 bases outside the gene matches. Looked up from germline, CDR1 is SGHNT and CDR2 is YENEEA. This CDR3 has 14 amino acids. The sequence came from an adult with an advanced solid tumor such as melanoma, head and neck, liver or kidney cancer. The sample consisted of CD4+ or CD8+ T cells sorted from blood, taken in a trial of the OX40 agonist ivuxolimab. The chain combines TRBV11-3 with TRBJ2-7, with TRBD2 matching over 7 bases. In DNA form, the CDR3 reads TGTGCCAGCAGCCCCGGGGGAGGGGTCCACGAGCAGTACTTC. Protein: CASSPGGGVHEQYF.